The clone carrying this TCR beta chain was counted a few times. The antigen remains unidentified. This sample stems from a study of T-cell reconstitution after alpha-beta-depleted transplantation in children. Unique molecular identifiers were incorporated during preparation of the TCRbeta library. TCRdb re-analysed the PCR reads in MiXCR, keeping a single row per CDR3 protein. The sample lists 600,000 to 700,000 distinct CDR3 sequences; about 12% were seen once. Study observations and caveats: One year after transplant, T-cell counts and diversity came mostly from newly produced T cells. Alpha-beta T cells present about two months after transplant were reported to originate from several hundred expanded graft clones.

Germline loops: CDR1 SGHRS, CDR2 YFSETQ. The V end was cut by 3 bases, the J end by 5 bases, with 16 bases between. CDR3 length: 15 amino acids. The clonotype was recovered from a girl aged 2 to 10 with congenital amegakaryocytic thrombocytopenia, due to receive a stem cell transplant. Sequencing used PBMCs, obtained before TCRalphabeta/CD19-depleted stem cell transplant. The J gene is TRBJ2-3, the V gene TRBV5-1; TRBD2 is a possible D gene (6 bases). CDR3 loop: CASSSTGTGGDTQYF. CDR3 in DNA: TGCGCCAGCAGCTCAACCGGGACTGGGGGAGATACGCAGTATTTT.